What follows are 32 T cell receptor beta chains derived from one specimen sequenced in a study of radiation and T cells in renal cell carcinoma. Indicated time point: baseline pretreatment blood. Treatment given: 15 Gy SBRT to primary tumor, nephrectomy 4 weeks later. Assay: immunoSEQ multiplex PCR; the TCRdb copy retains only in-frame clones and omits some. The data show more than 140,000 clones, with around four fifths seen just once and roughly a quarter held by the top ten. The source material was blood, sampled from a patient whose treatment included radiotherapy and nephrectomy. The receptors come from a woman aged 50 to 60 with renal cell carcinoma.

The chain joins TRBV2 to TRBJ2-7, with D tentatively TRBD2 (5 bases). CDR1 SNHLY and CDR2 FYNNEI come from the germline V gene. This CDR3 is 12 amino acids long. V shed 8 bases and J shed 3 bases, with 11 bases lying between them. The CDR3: CASFGSIYEQYF. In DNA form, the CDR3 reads TGTGCCAGCTTTGGGAGTATCTACGAGCAGTACTTC.

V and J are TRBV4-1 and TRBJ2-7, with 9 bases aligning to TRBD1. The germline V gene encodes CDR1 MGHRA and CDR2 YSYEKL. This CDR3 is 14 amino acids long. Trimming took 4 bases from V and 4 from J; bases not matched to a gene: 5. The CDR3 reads CASSPDRGNYEQYF. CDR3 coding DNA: TGCGCCAGCAGCCCGGACAGGGGAAATTACGAGCAGTACTTC.

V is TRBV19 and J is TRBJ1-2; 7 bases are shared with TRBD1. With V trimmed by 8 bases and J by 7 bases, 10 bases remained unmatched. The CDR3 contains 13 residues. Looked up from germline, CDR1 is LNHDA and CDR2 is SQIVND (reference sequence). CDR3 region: CASATDRNRGYTF. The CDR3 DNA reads TGTGCCAGTGCTACGGACAGGAATCGTGGCTACACCTTC.

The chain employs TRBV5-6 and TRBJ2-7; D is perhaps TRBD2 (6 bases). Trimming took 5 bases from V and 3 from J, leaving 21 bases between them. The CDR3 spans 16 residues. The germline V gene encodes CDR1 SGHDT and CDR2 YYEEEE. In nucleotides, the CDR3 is TGTGCCAGCAGTTTTAGGGGACTCCCTAGCCGCTACGAGCAGTACTTC. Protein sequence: CASSFRGLPSRYEQYF.

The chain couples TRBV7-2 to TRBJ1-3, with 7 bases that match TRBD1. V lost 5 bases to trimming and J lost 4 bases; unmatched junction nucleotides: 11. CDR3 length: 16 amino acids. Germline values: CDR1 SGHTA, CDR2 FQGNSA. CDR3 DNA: TGTGCCAGCAGCCCCCAAACCGGGACAGAAGGAAACACCATATATTTT. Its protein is CASSPQTGTEGNTIYF.

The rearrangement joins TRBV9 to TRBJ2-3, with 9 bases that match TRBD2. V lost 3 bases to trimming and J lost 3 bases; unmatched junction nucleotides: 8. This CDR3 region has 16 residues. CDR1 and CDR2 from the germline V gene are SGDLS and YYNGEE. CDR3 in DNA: TGTGCCAGCAGCGGTAGCGGGGGCCCTACGACAGATACGCAGTATTTT. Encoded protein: CASSGSGGPTTDTQYF.

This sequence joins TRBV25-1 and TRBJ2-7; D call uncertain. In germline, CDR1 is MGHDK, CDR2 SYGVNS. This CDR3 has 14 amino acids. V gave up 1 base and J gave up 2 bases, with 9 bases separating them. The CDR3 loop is CASSEWGTTYEQYF. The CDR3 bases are TGTGCCAGCAGTGAATGGGGAACGACCTACGAGCAGTACTTC.

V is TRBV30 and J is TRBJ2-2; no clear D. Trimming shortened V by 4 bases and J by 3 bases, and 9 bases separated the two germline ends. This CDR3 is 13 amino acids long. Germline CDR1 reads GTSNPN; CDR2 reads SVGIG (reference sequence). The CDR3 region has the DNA TGTGCCTGGATTCCCCAGTACACCGGGGAGCTGTTTTTT. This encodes CAWIPQYTGELFF.

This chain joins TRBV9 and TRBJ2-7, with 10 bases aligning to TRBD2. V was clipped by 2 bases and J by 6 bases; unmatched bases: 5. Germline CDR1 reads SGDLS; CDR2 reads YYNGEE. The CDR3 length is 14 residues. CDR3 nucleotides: TGTGCCAGCAGCGTTACTAGCGGGGCCCTCGAGCAGTACTTC. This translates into CASSVTSGALEQYF.

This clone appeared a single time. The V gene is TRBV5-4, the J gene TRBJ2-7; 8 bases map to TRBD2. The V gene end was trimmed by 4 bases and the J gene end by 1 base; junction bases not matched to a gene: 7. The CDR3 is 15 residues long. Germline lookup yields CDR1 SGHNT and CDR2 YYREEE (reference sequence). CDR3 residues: CASSPREGRSYEQYF. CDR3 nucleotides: TGTGCCAGCAGCCCCCGGGAGGGCCGATCCTACGAGCAGTACTTC.

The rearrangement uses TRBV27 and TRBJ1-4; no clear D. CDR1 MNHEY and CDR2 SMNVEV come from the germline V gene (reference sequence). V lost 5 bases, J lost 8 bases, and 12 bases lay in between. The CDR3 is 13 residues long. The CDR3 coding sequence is TGTGCCAGCAGTGTCGGGCAGGTCGAAAAACTGTTTTTT. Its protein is CASSVGQVEKLFF.

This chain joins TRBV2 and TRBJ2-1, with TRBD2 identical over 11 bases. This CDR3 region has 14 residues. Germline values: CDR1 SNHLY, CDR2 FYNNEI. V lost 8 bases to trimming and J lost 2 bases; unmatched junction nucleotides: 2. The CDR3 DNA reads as TGTGCCAGCTATAGCGGGAGGGCCTACAATGAGCAGTTCTTC. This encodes CASYSGRAYNEQFF.

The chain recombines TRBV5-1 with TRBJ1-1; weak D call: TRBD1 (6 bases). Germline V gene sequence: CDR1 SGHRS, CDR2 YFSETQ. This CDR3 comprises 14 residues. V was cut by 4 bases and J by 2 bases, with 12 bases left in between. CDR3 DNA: TGCGCCAGCAGCATCGGACAGATAAACACTGAAGCTTTCTTT. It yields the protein CASSIGQINTEAFF.

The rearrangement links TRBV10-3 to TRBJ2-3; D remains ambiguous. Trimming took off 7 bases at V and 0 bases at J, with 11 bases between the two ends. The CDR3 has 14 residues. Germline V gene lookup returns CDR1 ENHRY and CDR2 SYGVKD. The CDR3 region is CAITDGTSTDTQYF. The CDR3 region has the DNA TGTGCCATCACAGACGGTACCAGCACAGATACGCAGTATTTT.

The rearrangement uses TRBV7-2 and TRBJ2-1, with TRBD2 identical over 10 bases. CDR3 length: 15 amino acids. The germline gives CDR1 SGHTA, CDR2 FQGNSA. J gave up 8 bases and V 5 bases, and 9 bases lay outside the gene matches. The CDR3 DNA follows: TGTGCCAGCAGCCCAGCTAGCGGGAGCTTGGATGAGCAGTTCTTC. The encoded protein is CASSPASGSLDEQFF.

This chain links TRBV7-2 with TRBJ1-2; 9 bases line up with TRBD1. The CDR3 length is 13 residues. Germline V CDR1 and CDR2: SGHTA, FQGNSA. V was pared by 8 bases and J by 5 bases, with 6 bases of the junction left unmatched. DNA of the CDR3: TGTGCCAGCCAGGGACAGGGAGGTTATGGCTACACCTTC. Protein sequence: CASQGQGGYGYTF.

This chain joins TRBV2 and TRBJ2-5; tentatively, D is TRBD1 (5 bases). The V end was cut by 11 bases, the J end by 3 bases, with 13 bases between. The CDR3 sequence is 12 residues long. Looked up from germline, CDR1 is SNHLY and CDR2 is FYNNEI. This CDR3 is CAGQGAKETQYF. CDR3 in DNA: TGTGCCGGTCAAGGGGCCAAAGAGACCCAGTACTTC. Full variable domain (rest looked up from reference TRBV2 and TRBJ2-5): EPEVTQTPSHQVTQMGQEVILRCVPISNHLYFYWYRQILGQKVEFLVSFYNNEISEKSEIFDDQFSVERPDGSNFTLKIRSTKLEDSAMYFCAGQGAKETQYFGPGTRLLVL.

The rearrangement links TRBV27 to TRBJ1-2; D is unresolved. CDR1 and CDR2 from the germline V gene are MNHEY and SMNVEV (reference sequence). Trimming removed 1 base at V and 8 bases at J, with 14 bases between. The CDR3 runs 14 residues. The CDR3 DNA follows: TGTGCCAGCAGTTTATTGGGCGGGGTAGGAGGCTACACCTTC. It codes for CASSLLGGVGGYTF.

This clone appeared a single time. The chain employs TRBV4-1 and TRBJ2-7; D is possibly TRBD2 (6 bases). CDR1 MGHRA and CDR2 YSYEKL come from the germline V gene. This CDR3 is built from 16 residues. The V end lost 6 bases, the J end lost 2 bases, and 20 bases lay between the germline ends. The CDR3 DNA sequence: TGCGCCAGCAGTGGGCTGGCGGGATCGCGCCCCTACGAGCAGTACTTC. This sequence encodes CASSGLAGSRPYEQYF.

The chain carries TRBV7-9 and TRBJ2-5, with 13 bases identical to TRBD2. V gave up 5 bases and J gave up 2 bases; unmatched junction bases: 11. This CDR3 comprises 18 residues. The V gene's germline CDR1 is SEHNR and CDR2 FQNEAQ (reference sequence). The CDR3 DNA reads TGTGCCAGCAGCCCTCCTGGACTAGCGGGAGCTTTACAAGAGACCCAGTACTTC. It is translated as CASSPPGLAGALQETQYF.

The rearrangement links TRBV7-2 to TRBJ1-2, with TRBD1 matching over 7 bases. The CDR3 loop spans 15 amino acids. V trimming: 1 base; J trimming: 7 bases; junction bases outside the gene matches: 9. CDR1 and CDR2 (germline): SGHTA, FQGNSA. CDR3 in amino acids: CASSLVPRGFSGYTF. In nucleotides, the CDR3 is TGTGCCAGCAGCTTAGTACCCAGGGGGTTTAGTGGCTACACCTTC.

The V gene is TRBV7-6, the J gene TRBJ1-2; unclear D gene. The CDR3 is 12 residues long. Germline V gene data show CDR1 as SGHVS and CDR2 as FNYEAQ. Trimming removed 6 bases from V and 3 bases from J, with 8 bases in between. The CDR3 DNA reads TGTGCCAGCAGTGCGGGAGACTATGGCTACACCTTC. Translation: CASSAGDYGYTF.

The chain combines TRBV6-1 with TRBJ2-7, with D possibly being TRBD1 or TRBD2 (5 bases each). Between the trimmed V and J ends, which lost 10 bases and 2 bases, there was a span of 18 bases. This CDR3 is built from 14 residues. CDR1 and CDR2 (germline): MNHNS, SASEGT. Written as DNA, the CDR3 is TGTGCCACCAGAGGGACCCCATCAGCCTACGAGCAGTACTTC. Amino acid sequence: CATRGTPSAYEQYF.

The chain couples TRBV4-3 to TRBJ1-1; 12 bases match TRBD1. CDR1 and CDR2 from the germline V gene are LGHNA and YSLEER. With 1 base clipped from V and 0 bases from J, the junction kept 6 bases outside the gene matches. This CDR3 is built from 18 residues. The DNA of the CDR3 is TGCGCCAGCAGCCAAGCCGGGACAGGGGGCTTGTTGAACACTGAAGCTTTCTTT. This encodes CASSQAGTGGLLNTEAFF.

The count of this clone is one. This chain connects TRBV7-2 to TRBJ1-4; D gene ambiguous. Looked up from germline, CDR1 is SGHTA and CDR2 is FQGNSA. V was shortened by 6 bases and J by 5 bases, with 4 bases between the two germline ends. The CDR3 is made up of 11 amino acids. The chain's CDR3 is CASSPNEKLFF. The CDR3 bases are TGTGCCAGCAGTCCGAATGAAAAACTGTTTTTT. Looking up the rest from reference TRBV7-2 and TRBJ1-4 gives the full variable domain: GAGVSQSPSNKVTEKGKDVELRCDPISGHTALYWYRQSLGQGLEFLIYFQGNSAPDKSGLPSDRFSAERTGGSVSTLTIQRTQQEDSAVYLCASSPNEKLFFGSGTQLSVL.

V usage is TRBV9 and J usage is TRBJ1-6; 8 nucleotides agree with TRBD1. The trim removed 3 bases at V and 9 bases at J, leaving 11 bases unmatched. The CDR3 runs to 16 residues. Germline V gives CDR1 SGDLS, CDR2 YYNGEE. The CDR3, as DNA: TGTGCCAGCAGCGAAAATCCAGGGGGCTCAAGTTCACCCCTCCACTTT. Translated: CASSENPGGSSSPLHF.

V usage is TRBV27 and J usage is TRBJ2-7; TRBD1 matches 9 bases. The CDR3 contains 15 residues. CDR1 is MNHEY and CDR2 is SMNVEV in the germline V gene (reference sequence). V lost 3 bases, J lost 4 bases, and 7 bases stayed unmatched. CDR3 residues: CASSFRGQGLYEQYF. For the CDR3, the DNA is TGTGCCAGCAGTTTTAGGGGACAGGGACTATACGAGCAGTACTTC.

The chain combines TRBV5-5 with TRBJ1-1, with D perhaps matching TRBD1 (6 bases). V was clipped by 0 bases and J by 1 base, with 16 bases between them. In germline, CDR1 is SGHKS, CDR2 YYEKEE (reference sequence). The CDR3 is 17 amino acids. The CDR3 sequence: CASSLGGTSGPNTEAFF. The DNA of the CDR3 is TGTGCCAGCAGCTTGGGCGGGACATCCGGGCCGAACACTGAAGCTTTCTTT. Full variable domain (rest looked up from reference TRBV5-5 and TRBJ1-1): DAGVTQSPTHLIKTRGQQVTLRCSPISGHKSVSWYQQVLGQGPQFIFQYYEKEERGRGNFPDRFSARQFPNYSSELNVNALLLGDSALYLCASSLGGTSGPNTEAFFGQGTRLTVV.

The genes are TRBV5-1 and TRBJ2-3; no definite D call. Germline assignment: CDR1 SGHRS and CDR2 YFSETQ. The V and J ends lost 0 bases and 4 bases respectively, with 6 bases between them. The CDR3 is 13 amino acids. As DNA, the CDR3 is TGCGCCAGCAGCTTGGGGGGTGCAGATACGCAGTATTTT. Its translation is CASSLGGADTQYF.

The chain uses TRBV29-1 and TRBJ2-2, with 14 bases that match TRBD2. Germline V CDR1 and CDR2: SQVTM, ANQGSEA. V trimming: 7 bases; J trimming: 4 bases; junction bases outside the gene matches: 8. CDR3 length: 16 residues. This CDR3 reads CSARTSGGSGTGELFF. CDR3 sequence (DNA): TGCAGCGCCCGGACTAGCGGGGGGTCGGGCACCGGGGAGCTGTTTTTT.

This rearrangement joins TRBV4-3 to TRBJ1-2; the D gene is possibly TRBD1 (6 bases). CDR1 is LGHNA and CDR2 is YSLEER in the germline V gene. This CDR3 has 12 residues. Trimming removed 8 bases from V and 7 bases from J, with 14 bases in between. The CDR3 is CASRQDQSGYTF. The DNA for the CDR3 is TGCGCCAGCCGACAGGATCAAAGTGGCTACACCTTC.

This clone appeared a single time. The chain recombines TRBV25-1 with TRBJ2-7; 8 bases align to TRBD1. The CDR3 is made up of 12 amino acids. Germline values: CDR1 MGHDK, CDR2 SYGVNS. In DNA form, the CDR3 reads TGTGCGGCGACAGGGGTCGGGGACGAGCAGTACTTC. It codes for CAATGVGDEQYF.